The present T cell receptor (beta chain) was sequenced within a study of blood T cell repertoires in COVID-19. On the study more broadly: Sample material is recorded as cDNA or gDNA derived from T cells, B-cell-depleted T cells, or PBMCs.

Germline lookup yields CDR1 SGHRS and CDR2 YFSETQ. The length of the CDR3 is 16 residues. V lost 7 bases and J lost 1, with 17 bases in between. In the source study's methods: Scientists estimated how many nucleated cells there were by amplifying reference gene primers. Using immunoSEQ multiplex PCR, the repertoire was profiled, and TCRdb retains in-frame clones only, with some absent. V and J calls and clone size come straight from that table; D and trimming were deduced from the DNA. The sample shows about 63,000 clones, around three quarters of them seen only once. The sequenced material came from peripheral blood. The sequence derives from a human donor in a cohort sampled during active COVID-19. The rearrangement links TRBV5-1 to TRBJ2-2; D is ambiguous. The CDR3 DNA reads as TGCGCCAGCGCCACCTACCCGGAGTTGAACACCGGGGAGCTGTTTTTT. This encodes CASATYPELNTGELFF.